These 32 T cell receptor beta chains originate from one sample sequenced in a study of PD-1 blockade in mismatch repair-deficient tumors. The repertoire was sequenced with immunoSEQ multiplex PCR; TCRdb's copy has only in-frame clones and lacks some. Counted here are some 70,000 clones, approximately 80% occurring once; the ten biggest clones make up about 5%. The sequences come from peripheral blood, collected 2 weeks after starting pembrolizumab. These receptors all come from an adult with mismatch repair-deficient cancer.

The chain uses TRBV5-1 and TRBJ1-1, with 9 bases that match TRBD1. The CDR3 totals 14 residues. Trimming cost V 4 bases and J 7 bases; bases outside gene matches: 8. Germline V lookup: CDR1 SGHRS, CDR2 YFSETQ. CDR3 in amino acids: CASSKGQGVGEAFF. CDR3 coding DNA: TGCGCCAGCAGCAAGGGACAGGGTGTGGGTGAAGCTTTCTTT.

Regarding this clone: This may come from a read error, since a much larger clone is one base off. V and J are TRBV7-7 and TRBJ2-7; the D is unclear. The CDR3 covers 14 residues. Trimming took off 6 bases at V and 1 base at J, with 13 bases between the two ends. The V gene's germline CDR1 is SSHAT and CDR2 FNYEAQ (reference sequence). This CDR3 reads CASRRGRSSYEQYF. As DNA, the CDR3 is TGTGCCAGCAGGCGCGGACGATCGTCCTACGAGCAGTACTTC.

The V and J genes are TRBV11-2 and TRBJ2-4; perhaps TRBD1 as D (6 bases). Deletions cut 8 bases from V and 6 bases from J, with 17 bases between. Germline loops: CDR1 SGHAT, CDR2 FQNNGV. This CDR3 is built from 14 residues. CDR3 residues: CASQGPTVLNIQYF. The CDR3, as DNA: TGTGCCAGCCAGGGGCCGACTGTCTTAAACATTCAGTACTTC. The full variable domain, completed using reference TRBV11-2 and TRBJ2-4, is EAGVAQSPRYKIIEKRQSVAFWCNPISGHATLYWYQQILGQGPKLLIQFQNNGVVDDSQLPKDRFSAERLKGVDSTLKIQPAKLEDSAVYLCASQGPTVLNIQYFGAGTRLSVL.

The chain couples TRBV11-2 to TRBJ2-1; D is unclear. The CDR3 extends over 13 amino acids. Germline CDR1 is SGHAT and CDR2 is FQNNGV. V was pared by 5 bases and J by 6 bases, with 11 bases between. CDR3 bases: TGTGCCAGCAGCCCCCCCGGCTCCAATGAGCAGTTCTTC. Its protein product is CASSPPGSNEQFF.

V usage is TRBV13 and J usage is TRBJ2-1, with D unresolved. Trimming removed 3 bases from V and 6 bases from J, with 9 bases in between. The V gene's germline CDR1 is PRHDT and CDR2 FYEKMQ (reference sequence). The CDR3 runs to 13 residues. CDR3 protein: CASSFMASNEQFF. In DNA form, the CDR3 reads TGTGCCAGCAGCTTTATGGCCTCCAATGAGCAGTTCTTC.

The chain's CDR3 is CATRRRGKPGPRNTEAFF. CDR3 coding DNA: TGCGCCACTAGACGGAGGGGGAAACCGGGACCCAGGAACACTGAAGCTTTCTTT. J is TRBJ1-1 and V is TRBV23-1; D may be TRBD1 (6 bases). TRBV23-1 is marked as an open reading frame, function uncertain. V gave up 10 bases and J gave up 1 base, with 28 bases separating them. This CDR3 is 18 amino acids long.

CDR3 residues: CASATSGPQETQYF. The CDR3 DNA sequence: TGTGCCAGCGCCACTAGCGGACCTCAAGAGACCCAGTACTTC. This chain uses TRBV6-5 with TRBJ2-5, with 8 bases that match TRBD2. With V trimmed by 8 bases and J by 2 bases, 7 bases remained unmatched. In germline, CDR1 is MNHEY, CDR2 SVGAGI. The CDR3 extends over 14 amino acids.

The genes are TRBV7-2 and TRBJ1-1; D possibly corresponds to TRBD1 (6 bases). From germline, CDR1 is SGHTA and CDR2 FQGNSA. The CDR3 covers 14 residues. The V end was cut by 2 bases, the J end by 2 bases, with 9 bases between. CDR3 nucleotides: TGTGCCAGCAGCTTAAACAGGGCAAACACTGAAGCTTTCTTT. Protein: CASSLNRANTEAFF.

This clone was observed a few times. The chain combines TRBV29-1 with TRBJ1-1; D remains ambiguous. The CDR3 contains 11 residues. Trimming pared 7 bases from V and 2 bases from J, leaving 8 bases between. Germline lookup yields CDR1 SQVTM and CDR2 ANQGSEA. The CDR3 spells CSALDNTEAFF. CDR3 sequence (DNA): TGCAGCGCCCTAGATAACACTGAAGCTTTCTTT.

V usage is TRBV7-9 and J usage is TRBJ1-5, with D possibly matching TRBD1 (5 bases). From germline, CDR1 is SEHNR and CDR2 FQNEAQ (reference sequence). The CDR3 has 15 amino acids. Trimming stripped 5 bases from V and 0 bases from J, with 11 bases between. As DNA, the CDR3 is TGTGCCAGCAGCCCGCCAGGGAATAGCAATCAGCCCCAGCATTTT. Protein sequence: CASSPPGNSNQPQHF.

The V call is TRBV27, the J call TRBJ1-2; 10 bases line up with TRBD1. The trim removed 5 bases at V and 0 bases at J, leaving 9 bases unmatched. Germline assignment: CDR1 MNHEY and CDR2 SMNVEV (reference sequence). The CDR3 runs to 17 residues. CDR3 sequence: CASSPRTGGMANYGYTF. In DNA, the CDR3 is TGTGCCAGCAGTCCTCGGACAGGGGGAATGGCTAACTATGGCTACACCTTC.

The chain uses TRBV9 and TRBJ2-1; 7 bases fit TRBD2. There are 16 residues in the CDR3. Germline V gives CDR1 SGDLS, CDR2 YYNGEE. Germline trimming cut 4 bases from V and 0 bases from J; bases unmatched to any gene: 7. CDR3 in DNA: TGTGCCAGCAGCCCTACTAGCGACCGCTCCTACAATGAGCAGTTCTTC. It translates to CASSPTSDRSYNEQFF.

V usage is TRBV10-3 and J usage is TRBJ1-5; D ambiguous. Trimming cost V 4 bases and J 0 bases, with 4 bases left between them. The CDR3 sequence is 13 residues long. The germline V gene encodes CDR1 ENHRY and CDR2 SYGVKD. The CDR3 sequence is CAISGHSNQPQHF. Written as DNA, the CDR3 is TGTGCCATCAGTGGCCATAGCAATCAGCCCCAGCATTTT.

This clone has only a few counts. The chain uses TRBV7-3 and TRBJ2-1; 15 bases match TRBD2. Germline V lookup: CDR1 SGHTA, CDR2 FQGTGA. V shed 5 bases and J 1 base; nucleotides not matched to a gene: 9. This CDR3 is built from 19 residues. The CDR3 reads CASSRRGLAGGISYNEQFF. In nucleotides, the CDR3 is TGTGCCAGCAGCCGAAGAGGACTAGCGGGAGGGATTTCCTACAATGAGCAGTTCTTC.

The chain uses TRBV27 and TRBJ2-2; no clear D. Germline CDR1 is MNHEY and CDR2 is SMNVEV (reference sequence). This CDR3 spans 14 amino acids. V was shortened by 5 bases and J by 5 bases, with 12 bases between the two germline ends. The CDR3 protein is CASSSTRKTGELFF. The CDR3 coding sequence is TGTGCCAGCAGTAGCACCCGGAAGACCGGGGAGCTGTTTTTT.

The J gene is TRBJ2-3, the V gene TRBV2; D possibly matches TRBD1 or TRBD2 (6 bases each). From germline, CDR1 is SNHLY and CDR2 FYNNEI. Trimming took 4 bases from V and 5 from J, leaving 16 bases between them. The CDR3 is made up of 15 amino acids. The CDR3 region is CASSVGGTLRDTQYF. CDR3 nucleotides: TGTGCCAGCAGTGTTGGCGGGACATTGAGAGATACGCAGTATTTT.

In its sample, this clone was seen once. The chain is built from TRBV14 and TRBJ2-1, with D possibly TRBD2 on 6 matching bases. The CDR3 runs to 16 residues. The germline gives CDR1 SGHDN, CDR2 FVKESK. Between the trimmed V and J ends, which lost 4 bases and 3 bases, there was a span of 16 bases. The CDR3, as DNA: TGTGCCAGCAGCCCCGCTTCCGGGACTTTCTACAATGAGCAGTTCTTC. This codes for CASSPASGTFYNEQFF.

The J gene is TRBJ2-7, the V gene TRBV30; possible D gene TRBD2, 6 bases. V was shortened by 5 bases and J by 6 bases, with 23 bases between the two germline ends. There are 15 residues in the CDR3. CDR1 and CDR2 (germline): GTSNPN, SVGIG (reference sequence). The CDR3 loop reads CAWSHLGERVFEQYF. CDR3 nucleotide sequence: TGTGCCTGGTCCCATTTGGGGGAGCGGGTATTCGAGCAGTACTTC.

This chain links TRBV2 with TRBJ1-1; unclear D gene. This CDR3 comprises 12 residues. CDR1 SNHLY and CDR2 FYNNEI come from the germline V gene. The V and J ends lost 7 bases and 1 base respectively, with 7 bases between them. The DNA for the CDR3 is TGTGCCAGCAAGGGCCGGAACACTGAAGCTTTCTTT. Protein: CASKGRNTEAFF.

This rearrangement joins TRBV5-8 to TRBJ1-4; D is unresolved. The CDR3 has 14 amino acids. V was clipped by 2 bases and J by 2 bases, with 7 bases between them. The germline CDR1 and CDR2 sequences are SGHTS and YDEGEE. The CDR3 sequence: CASSFLQTNEKLFF. In nucleotides, the CDR3 is TGTGCCAGCAGCTTTTTACAGACTAATGAAAAACTGTTTTTT.

The chain couples TRBV5-1 to TRBJ2-1; TRBD1 is a possible D gene (5 bases). The CDR3 has 14 amino acids. Germline loops: CDR1 SGHRS, CDR2 YFSETQ. V lost 0 bases and J 6 bases, leaving 10 bases between the germline ends. CDR3: CASSLDPQGNEQFF. In DNA, the CDR3 is TGCGCCAGCAGCTTGGACCCCCAGGGCAATGAGCAGTTCTTC. Full variable domain (rest looked up from reference TRBV5-1 and TRBJ2-1): KAGVTQTPRYLIKTRGQQVTLSCSPISGHRSVSWYQQTPGQGLQFLFEYFSETQRNKGNFPGRFSGRQFSNSRSEMNVSTLELGDSALYLCASSLDPQGNEQFFGPGTRLTVL.

V usage is TRBV5-1 and J usage is TRBJ2-3; tentatively, D is TRBD1 or TRBD2 (5 bases each). This CDR3 is 17 amino acids long. Germline CDR1 and CDR2: SGHRS and YFSETQ. The V and J ends lost 3 bases and 0 bases respectively, with 17 bases between them. The CDR3 sequence is CASSSTLVGPSTDTQYF. CDR3 DNA: TGCGCCAGCAGCTCTACCCTTGTGGGACCAAGCACAGATACGCAGTATTTT.

The rearrangement links TRBV9 to TRBJ1-3; 9 bases are a match to TRBD1. CDR1 and CDR2 (germline): SGDLS, YYNGEE. The CDR3 covers 15 residues. V trimming: 2 bases; J trimming: 4 bases; junction bases outside the gene matches: 4. CDR3 nucleotide sequence: TGTGCCAGCAGCGTCGGGACAGGGAGGGGAAACACCATATATTTT. It codes for CASSVGTGRGNTIYF.

Only one count was recorded for this clone. This chain uses TRBV7-2 with TRBJ2-1; the match to TRBD2 covers 11 bases. Germline V gene sequence: CDR1 SGHTA, CDR2 FQGNSA. J gave up 10 bases and V 1 base, and 9 bases lay outside the gene matches. This CDR3 spans 16 amino acids. The DNA for the CDR3 is TGTGCCAGCAGCTTAGTCTTAGCGGGAGGGCCAGGGGAGCAGTTCTTC. This codes for CASSLVLAGGPGEQFF.

This chain uses TRBV5-4 with TRBJ2-3; D perhaps matches TRBD2 (6 bases). The length of the CDR3 is 14 residues. V was trimmed by 0 bases and J by 8 bases, leaving 13 bases between them. The germline V gene has CDR1 SGHNT and CDR2 YYREEE (reference sequence). CDR3 in amino acids: CASSLEVGAGTQYF. In DNA form, the CDR3 reads TGTGCCAGCAGCTTGGAGGTTGGAGCGGGTACGCAGTATTTT.

V gene TRBV29-1 combines with J gene TRBJ2-1; D may match TRBD1 or TRBD2 (5 bases each). Germline assignment: CDR1 SQVTM and CDR2 ANQGSEA. The V end was cut by 7 bases, the J end by 6 bases, with 13 bases between. This CDR3 region has 12 residues. Here the CDR3 reads CSAGAPGNEQFF. The CDR3 DNA sequence: TGCAGCGCCGGGGCGCCTGGCAATGAGCAGTTCTTC.

CDR3 sequence: CASSSQGGTEAFF. As DNA, the CDR3 is TGTGCCAGCAGCTCACAGGGGGGCACTGAAGCTTTCTTT. The chain combines TRBV7-2 with TRBJ1-1, with 8 bases lining up with TRBD1. CDR1 is SGHTA and CDR2 is FQGNSA in the germline V gene. The trim removed 4 bases at V and 4 bases at J, leaving 2 bases unmatched. The CDR3 extends over 13 amino acids.

The chain links TRBV11-2 to TRBJ2-1, with 8 bases matching TRBD2. J was trimmed by 13 bases and V by 5 bases; bases with no gene match: 16. Per the germline V gene, CDR1 is SGHAT and CDR2 is FQNNGV. The CDR3 sequence is 15 residues long. Here the CDR3 DNA reads TGTGCCAGCAGCACTTCGGGGGTAGCGGGACGAAGCCAGTTCTTC. It codes for CASSTSGVAGRSQFF.

The chain links TRBV28 to TRBJ2-5; TRBD2 is a possible D gene (7 bases). This CDR3 contains 13 residues. The germline CDR1 and CDR2 sequences are MDHEN and SYDVKM. The V gene lost 6 bases and the J gene lost 1 base, with 9 bases spanning the gap. The CDR3: CASRGGAQETQYF. The CDR3 nucleotides are TGTGCCAGCAGGGGGGGGGCCCAAGAGACCCAGTACTTC.

The chain recombines TRBV18 with TRBJ1-1; no clear D gene. Germline V gene lookup returns CDR1 KGHSH and CDR2 LQKENI. The CDR3 is made up of 14 amino acids. V lost 2 bases and J lost 3, with 10 bases in between. CDR3 loop: CASSPTERDTEAFF. CDR3 sequence (DNA): TGTGCCAGCTCACCAACCGAAAGGGACACTGAAGCTTTCTTT.

The chain couples TRBV29-1 to TRBJ2-5; D gene unclear. Germline CDR1 and CDR2: SQVTM and ANQGSEA. The CDR3 loop spans 12 amino acids. Trimming took off 7 bases at V and 5 bases at J, with 14 bases between the two ends. CDR3 loop: CSGGPRVETQYF. The CDR3 DNA is TGCAGCGGCGGACCTAGGGTGGAGACCCAGTACTTC.

This clone occurred a few times. The rearrangement joins TRBV6-6 to TRBJ2-7; 11 nucleotides align to TRBD2. The CDR3 is 16 amino acids. Germline trimming cut 4 bases from V and 6 bases from J; bases unmatched to any gene: 11. Germline V lookup: CDR1 MNHNY, CDR2 SVGAGI (reference sequence). DNA for the CDR3: TGTGCCAGCAGTTTTACCGGGACTAGCGGCGGCGGCGAGCAGTACTTC. Translated: CASSFTGTSGGGEQYF.